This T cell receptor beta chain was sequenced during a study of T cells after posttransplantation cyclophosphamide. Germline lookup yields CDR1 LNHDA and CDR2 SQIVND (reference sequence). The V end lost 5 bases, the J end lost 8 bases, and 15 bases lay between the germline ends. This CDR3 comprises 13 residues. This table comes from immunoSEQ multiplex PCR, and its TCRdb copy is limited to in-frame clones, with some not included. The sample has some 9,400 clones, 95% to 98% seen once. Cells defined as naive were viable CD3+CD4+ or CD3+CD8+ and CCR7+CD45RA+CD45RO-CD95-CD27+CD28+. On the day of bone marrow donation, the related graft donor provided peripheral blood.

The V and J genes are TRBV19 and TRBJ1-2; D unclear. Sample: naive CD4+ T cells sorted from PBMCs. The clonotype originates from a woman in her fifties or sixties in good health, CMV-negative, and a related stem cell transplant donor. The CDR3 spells CASSPRVVGGYTF. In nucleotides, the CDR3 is TGTGCCAGTAGTCCACGAGTCGTCGGGGGCTACACCTTC.